This entry concerns a single T cell receptor beta chain. Its antigen remains unidentified. These data originate in a study of T cell responses to AZD1222 COVID-19 vaccine. Turning to the study itself: Second-dose intervals near 4 or 12 weeks were combined. General study findings and limits: There were mostly white British donors and more females than males, and clonal diversity was possibly underestimated. Regions 160-218 and 743-854 dominated among vaccine-associated CD4 TCRs spanning spike. Of the AZD1222 recipients, only 5 to 7 were seropositive at baseline.

CDR1 MDHEN and CDR2 SYDVKM come from the germline V gene. The CDR3 is made up of 16 amino acids. Trimming stripped 3 bases from V and 5 bases from J, with 19 bases between. Using immunoSEQ multiplex PCR, the repertoire was profiled, and TCRdb retains in-frame clones only, with some absent. This table holds around 110,000 clones, around 88% found once. V gene TRBV28 combines with J gene TRBJ1-2; possible D gene TRBD1, 5 bases. The sequence was collected from an adult in good health. Specimen: peripheral blood, collected on day 0 of AZD1222 vaccination. The CDR3 DNA is TGTGCCAGCAGTTTGGGGGGGAACGAGGCGAGGTATGGCTACACCTTC. As protein: CASSLGGNEARYGYTF.